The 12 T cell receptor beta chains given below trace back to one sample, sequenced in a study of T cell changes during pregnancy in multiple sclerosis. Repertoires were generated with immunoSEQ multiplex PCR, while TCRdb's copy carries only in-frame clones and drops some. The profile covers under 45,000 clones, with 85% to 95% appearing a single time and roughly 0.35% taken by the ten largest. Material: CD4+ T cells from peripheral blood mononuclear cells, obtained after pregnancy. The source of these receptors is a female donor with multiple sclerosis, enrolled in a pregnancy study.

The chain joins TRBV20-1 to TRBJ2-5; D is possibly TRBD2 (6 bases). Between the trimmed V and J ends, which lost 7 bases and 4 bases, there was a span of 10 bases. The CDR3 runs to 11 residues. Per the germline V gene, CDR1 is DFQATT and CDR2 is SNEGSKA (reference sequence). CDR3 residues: CSVRGGETQYF. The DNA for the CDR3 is TGCAGTGTTCGGGGAGGAGAGACCCAGTACTTC.

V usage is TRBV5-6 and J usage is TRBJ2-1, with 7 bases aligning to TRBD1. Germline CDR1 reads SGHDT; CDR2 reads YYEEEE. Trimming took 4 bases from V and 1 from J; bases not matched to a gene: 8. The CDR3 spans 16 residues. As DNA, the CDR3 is TGTGCCAGCAGCCTGAACAGGGGAGTGTCCTACAATGAGCAGTTCTTC. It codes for CASSLNRGVSYNEQFF.

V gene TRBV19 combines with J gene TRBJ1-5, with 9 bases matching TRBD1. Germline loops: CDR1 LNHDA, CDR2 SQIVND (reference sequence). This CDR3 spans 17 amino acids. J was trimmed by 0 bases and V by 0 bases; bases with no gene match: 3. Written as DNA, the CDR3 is TGTGCCAGTAGTATAGATCGGGGACAGGGTAGCAATCAGCCCCAGCATTTT. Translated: CASSIDRGQGSNQPQHF. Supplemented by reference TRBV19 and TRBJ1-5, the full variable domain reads DGGITQSPKYLFRKEGQNVTLSCEQNLNHDAMYWYRQDPGQGLRLIYYSQIVNDFQKGDIAEGYSVSREKKESFPLTVTSAQKNPTAFYLCASSIDRGQGSNQPQHFGDGTRLSIL.

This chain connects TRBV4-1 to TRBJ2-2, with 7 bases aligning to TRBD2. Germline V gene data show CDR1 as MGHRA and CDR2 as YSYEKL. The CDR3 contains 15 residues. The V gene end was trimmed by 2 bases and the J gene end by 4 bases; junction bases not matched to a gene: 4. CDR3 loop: CASSQPWEGTGELFF. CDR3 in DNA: TGCGCCAGCAGCCAACCATGGGAGGGCACCGGGGAGCTGTTTTTT.

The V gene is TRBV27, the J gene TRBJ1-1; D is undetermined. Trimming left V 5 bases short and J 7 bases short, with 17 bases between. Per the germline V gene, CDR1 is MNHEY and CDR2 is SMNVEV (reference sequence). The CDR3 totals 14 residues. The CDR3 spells CASSPEATRVEAFF. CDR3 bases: TGTGCCAGCAGTCCGGAGGCGACTAGGGTTGAAGCTTTCTTT.

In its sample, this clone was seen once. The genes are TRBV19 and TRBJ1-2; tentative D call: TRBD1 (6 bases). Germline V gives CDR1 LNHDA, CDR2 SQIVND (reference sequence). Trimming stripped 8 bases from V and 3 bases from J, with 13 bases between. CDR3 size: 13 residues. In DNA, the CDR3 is TGTGCCAGTCACAGGACAGAAGACTATGGCTACACCTTC. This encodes CASHRTEDYGYTF. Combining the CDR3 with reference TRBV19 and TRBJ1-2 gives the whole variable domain DGGITQSPKYLFRKEGQNVTLSCEQNLNHDAMYWYRQDPGQGLRLIYYSQIVNDFQKGDIAEGYSVSREKKESFPLTVTSAQKNPTAFYLCASHRTEDYGYTFGSGTRLTVV.

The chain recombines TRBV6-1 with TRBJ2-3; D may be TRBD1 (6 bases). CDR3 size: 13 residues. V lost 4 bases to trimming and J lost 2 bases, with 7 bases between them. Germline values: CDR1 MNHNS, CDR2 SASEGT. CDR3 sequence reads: CASSGQVTDTQYF. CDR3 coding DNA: TGTGCCAGCAGTGGACAGGTCACAGATACGCAGTATTTT.

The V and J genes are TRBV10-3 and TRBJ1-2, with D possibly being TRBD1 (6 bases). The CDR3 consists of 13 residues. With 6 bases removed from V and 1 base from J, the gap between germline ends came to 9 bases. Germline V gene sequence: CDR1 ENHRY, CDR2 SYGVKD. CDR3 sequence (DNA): TGTGCCATCAGCGAGGACAGTAACTATGGCTACACCTTC. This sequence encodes CAISEDSNYGYTF.

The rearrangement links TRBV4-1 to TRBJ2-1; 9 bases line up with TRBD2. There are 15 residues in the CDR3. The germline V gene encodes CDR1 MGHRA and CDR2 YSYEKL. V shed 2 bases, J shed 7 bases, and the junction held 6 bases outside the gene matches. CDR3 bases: TGCGCCAGCAGCCAATTCGGACTAGCGATTAATGAGCAGTTCTTC. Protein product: CASSQFGLAINEQFF.

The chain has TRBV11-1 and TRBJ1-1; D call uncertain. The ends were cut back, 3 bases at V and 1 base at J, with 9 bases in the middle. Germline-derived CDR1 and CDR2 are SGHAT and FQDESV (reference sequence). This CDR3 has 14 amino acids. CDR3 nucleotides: TGTGCCAGCAGCTTCCTGGCAGGGAACACTGAAGCTTTCTTT. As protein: CASSFLAGNTEAFF.

CDR3 amino acids: CASSQEQGAVTEAFF. CDR3 nucleotides: TGTGCCAGCAGCCAAGAACAGGGGGCCGTCACTGAAGCTTTCTTT. V usage is TRBV4-2 and J usage is TRBJ1-1, with 9 bases lining up with TRBD1. Germline V gene lookup returns CDR1 LGHNA and CDR2 YNFKEQ. Losses at the gene ends were 0 bases for V and 4 bases for J; bases not matched to a gene: 3. The length of the CDR3 is 15 residues.

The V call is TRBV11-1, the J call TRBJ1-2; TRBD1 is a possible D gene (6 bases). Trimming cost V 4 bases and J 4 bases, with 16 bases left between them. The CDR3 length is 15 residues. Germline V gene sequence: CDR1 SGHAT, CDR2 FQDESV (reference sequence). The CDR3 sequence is CASSSGDGQFYGYTF. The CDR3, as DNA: TGTGCCAGCAGCTCAGGGGATGGACAGTTCTATGGCTACACCTTC.